The clone carrying this T cell receptor (beta chain) has just a few counts. The antigen is undetermined. The data were taken from a study of spatial heterogeneity in lung cancer. Study summary: The donors were 55 to 80 patients with non-small cell lung cancer that was early-stage and untreated.

Each TCR cDNA molecule carried a unique molecular identifier. MiXCR, applied by TCRdb to the 5' RACE reads, yields one record per CDR3 protein. The repertoire holds about 120,000 distinct CDR3 sequences, with 11% as singletons. As to time point: blood at routine non-recurrence follow-up after resection. Tumor, nontumor lung or frozen PBMC supplied whole RNA that was sequenced unsorted. The study, taken as a whole, reports: Detection of ubiquitous tumor TCRs in blood was higher at resection than follow-up.

Germline V lookup: CDR1 SGHTA, CDR2 FQGNSA. This CDR3 is 15 amino acids long. Deletions cut 5 bases from V and 3 bases from J, with 13 bases between. This sequence joins TRBV7-2 and TRBJ2-2; perhaps TRBD2 as D (5 bases). Specimen: PBMCs, collected at follow-up. The TCR comes from a female donor with early-stage non-small cell lung cancer. The CDR3 loop is CASSPGLGDTGELFF. The CDR3 DNA reads as TGTGCCAGCAGCCCCGGACTGGGAGACACCGGGGAGCTGTTTTTT.